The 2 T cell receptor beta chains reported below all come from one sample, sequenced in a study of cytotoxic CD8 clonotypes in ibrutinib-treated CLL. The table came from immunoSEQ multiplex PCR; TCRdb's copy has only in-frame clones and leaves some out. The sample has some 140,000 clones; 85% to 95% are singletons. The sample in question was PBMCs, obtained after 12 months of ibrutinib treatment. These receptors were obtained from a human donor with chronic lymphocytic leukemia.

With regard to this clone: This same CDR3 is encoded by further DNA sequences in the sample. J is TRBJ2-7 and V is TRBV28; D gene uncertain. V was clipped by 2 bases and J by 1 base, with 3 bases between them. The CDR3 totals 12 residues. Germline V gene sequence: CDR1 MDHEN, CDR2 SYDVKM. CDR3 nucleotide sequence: TGTGCCAGCAGTTTAAGTTCCTACGAGCAGTACTTC. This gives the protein CASSLSSYEQYF.

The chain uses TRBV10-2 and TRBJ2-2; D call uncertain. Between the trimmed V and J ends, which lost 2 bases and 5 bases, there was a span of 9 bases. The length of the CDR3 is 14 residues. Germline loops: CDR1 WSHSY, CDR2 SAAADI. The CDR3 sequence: CASSEVPSTGELFF. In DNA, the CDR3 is TGCGCCAGCAGTGAGGTTCCTTCGACCGGGGAGCTGTTTTTT.